The 28 T cell receptor beta chains presented below share a single source sample, sequenced in a study of blood T cell repertoires in COVID-19. Assay used: immunoSEQ multiplex PCR; TCRdb lists only in-frame clones, some missing. The sample contains 50,000 or so clones, around nine tenths of which appear only once. Sequenced material: peripheral blood. These receptor sequences come from a human donor in a cohort sampled during active COVID-19.

The chain employs TRBV6-4 and TRBJ1-5; D gene unclear. Germline V lookup: CDR1 MRHNA, CDR2 SNTAGT. The CDR3 contains 14 residues. Trimming shortened V by 0 bases and J by 2 bases, and 5 bases separated the two germline ends. This chain's CDR3 is CASSDSQGNQPQHF. CDR3 bases: TGTGCCAGCAGTGACTCCCAGGGCAATCAGCCCCAGCATTTT.

The CDR3 here is CAWSRSTAQPGTQYF. The CDR3 DNA reads as TGTGCCTGGAGTAGAAGTACTGCTCAACCGGGGACCCAGTACTTC. The chain combines TRBV30 with TRBJ2-5; D remains ambiguous. V was pared by 2 bases and J by 7 bases, with 20 bases between. Germline CDR1 reads GTSNPN; CDR2 reads SVGIG (reference sequence). The CDR3 sequence is 15 residues long.

The chain recombines TRBV6-5 with TRBJ2-1; D possibly corresponds to TRBD2 (5 bases). The germline V gene has CDR1 MNHEY and CDR2 SVGAGI. This CDR3 has 15 amino acids. Trimming pared 0 bases from V and 4 bases from J, leaving 10 bases between. The CDR3 nucleotides are TGTGCCAGCAGTTACTCGGGAGCTACTTACAATGAGCAGTTCTTC. This encodes CASSYSGATYNEQFF.

The V gene is TRBV6-2 or TRBV6-3, the J gene TRBJ2-1, with 9 bases fitting TRBD2. Germline CDR1 MNHEY, CDR2 SVGEGT. After removal of 2 bases from V and 7 bases from J, the junction contained 12 bases not matched to a gene. The CDR3 spans 17 residues. CDR3 coding DNA: TGTGCCAGCAGTTACCCTCCAATAGCGGGAGATAAGAATGAGCAGTTCTTC. Protein product: CASSYPPIAGDKNEQFF.

J is TRBJ2-7 and V is TRBV4-3; D is uncertain. The germline V and J ends were trimmed by 3 bases and 2 bases, with 8 bases remaining between them. There are 13 residues in the CDR3. Per germline, CDR1 LGHNA and CDR2 YSLEER. The CDR3 sequence is CASSHGDTYEQYV. CDR3 DNA sequence: TGCGCCAGCAGCCACGGAGATACCTACGAGCAGTACGTC.

V usage is TRBV6-2 or TRBV6-3 and J usage is TRBJ2-3; TRBD2 matches at 9 bases. V dropped 3 bases and J dropped 0; count of bases not matched to a gene: 10. The CDR3 sequence is 18 residues long. The V gene's germline CDR1 is MNHEY and CDR2 SVGEGT. The CDR3 nucleotides are TGTGCCAGCAGTTATATAATAACCGGGACTAGCAGCACAGATACGCAGTATTTT. It translates to CASSYIITGTSSTDTQYF.

The chain carries TRBV6-5 and TRBJ2-2, with no clear D. V lost 2 bases and J 10 bases, leaving 11 bases between the germline ends. The CDR3 is 13 residues long. Germline CDR1 reads MNHEY; CDR2 reads SVGAGI. DNA for the CDR3: TGTGCCAGCAGTTACCGCAGGCTGGAGGAGCTGTTTTTT. The encoded protein is CASSYRRLEELFF.

In this sample, this clone is medium-sized (0.01 to 0.1%). The chain links TRBV6-1 to TRBJ1-2; TRBD1 matches at 8 bases. This CDR3 is 15 amino acids long. Germline lookup yields CDR1 MNHNS and CDR2 SASEGT. The V and J ends lost 3 bases and 2 bases, in that order; junction bases with no gene match: 5. CDR3 coding DNA: TGTGCCAGCAGTGATCGGACAGGGCTAAACTATGGCTACACCTTC. Protein sequence: CASSDRTGLNYGYTF.

The CDR3 is CASSQGAETQYF. DNA of the CDR3: TGTGCCAGCAGCCAGGGGGCAGAGACCCAGTACTTC. The chain is built from TRBV28 and TRBJ2-5, with 8 bases matching TRBD1. CDR1 and CDR2 from the germline V gene are MDHEN and SYDVKM. There are 12 residues in the CDR3. J lost 4 bases, V lost 6 bases, and 1 base had no gene match. Full variable domain (rest looked up from reference TRBV28 and TRBJ2-5): DVKVTQSSRYLVKRTGEKVFLECVQDMDHENMFWYRQDPGLGLRLIYFSYDVKMKEKGDIPEGYSVSREKKERFSLILESASTNQTSMYLCASSQGAETQYFGPGTRLLVL.

The chain links TRBV3-1 (or the pseudogene TRBV3-2) to TRBJ2-7, with 7 bases identical to TRBD1. With 1 base clipped from V and 4 bases from J, the junction kept 13 bases outside the gene matches. Germline CDR1 reads LGHDT; CDR2 reads YNNKEL (reference sequence). CDR3 size: 17 residues. The CDR3 DNA is TGTGCCAGCAGCCAAGGTGTAGGGGGCGCTTCGCCTTACGAGCAGTACTTC. Translated: CASSQGVGGASPYEQYF.

This clone has only one observation. The rearrangement links TRBV5-1 to TRBJ1-4; 10 bases align to TRBD1. Germline V gene lookup returns CDR1 SGHRS and CDR2 YFSETQ. The CDR3 is 18 residues long. V gave up 4 bases and J gave up 0 bases; unmatched junction bases: 9. CDR3 protein: CASSLTGTGAATNEKLFF. The CDR3 DNA reads TGCGCCAGCAGCCTCACCGGGACAGGGGCTGCAACTAATGAAAAACTGTTTTTT.

The chain uses TRBV30 and TRBJ2-2; 9 bases match TRBD1. The CDR3 contains 15 residues. The V and J ends lost 0 bases and 4 bases, in that order; junction bases with no gene match: 3. Germline V lookup: CDR1 GTSNPN, CDR2 SVGIG (reference sequence). For the CDR3, the DNA is TGTGCCTGGAGTGTTTACAGGGGGCCCACCGGGGAGCTGTTTTTT. Translation: CAWSVYRGPTGELFF.

The V call is TRBV3-1 (or the pseudogene TRBV3-2), the J call TRBJ1-5, with D maybe TRBD1 (6 bases). CDR3 length: 13 amino acids. Trimming took 4 bases from V and 4 from J, leaving 8 bases between them. Germline-derived CDR1 and CDR2 are LGHDT and YNNKEL (reference sequence). The DNA for the CDR3 is TGTGCCAGCAGCCGAGACAGGAATCAGCCCCAGCATTTT. Residues: CASSRDRNQPQHF.

The V and J genes are TRBV14 and TRBJ2-3, with 7 nucleotides matching TRBD2. The germline V gene encodes CDR1 SGHDN and CDR2 FVKESK. The CDR3 spans 15 residues. The trim removed 1 base at V and 8 bases at J, leaving 9 bases unmatched. The CDR3 is CASSQVVAGESTQYF. The CDR3 nucleotides read TGTGCCAGCAGCCAAGTGGTGGCGGGAGAGAGTACGCAGTATTTT.

The V and J genes are TRBV28 and TRBJ1-5, with 8 nucleotides matching TRBD1. Germline CDR1 reads MDHEN; CDR2 reads SYDVKM. Trimming took 7 bases from V and 1 from J; bases not matched to a gene: 9. This CDR3 has 16 amino acids. The DNA of the CDR3 is TGTGCCAGCACCTCACTAGGGACAGGAAGCAATCAGCCCCAGCATTTT. It is translated as CASTSLGTGSNQPQHF.

The chain employs TRBV6-6 and TRBJ1-5, with D unresolved. The V gene's germline CDR1 is MNHNY and CDR2 SVGAGI (reference sequence). V dropped 0 bases and J dropped 3 bases, with 9 bases sitting between them. This CDR3 contains 15 residues. The CDR3 is CASSYSGGPNQPQHF. CDR3 bases: TGTGCCAGCAGTTACTCAGGAGGGCCCAATCAGCCCCAGCATTTT.

The rearrangement uses TRBV6-5 and TRBJ1-6; a weak D match, TRBD1 (5 bases). CDR1 is MNHEY, CDR2 SVGAGI, per germline. Trimming shortened V by 2 bases and J by 13 bases, and 18 bases separated the two germline ends. CDR3 length equals 15 residues. CDR3 region: CASSYARAMKPPLHF. The CDR3 DNA reads TGTGCCAGCAGTTACGCCAGGGCCATGAAGCCGCCCCTCCACTTT.

The V and J genes are TRBV19 and TRBJ2-2, with D possibly being TRBD1 (5 bases). The ends were cut back, 2 bases at V and 8 bases at J, with 9 bases in the middle. The CDR3 has 13 amino acids. Germline CDR1 is LNHDA and CDR2 is SQIVND (reference sequence). CDR3 in DNA: TGTGCCAGTAGTATACAGGGATTGGGGGAGCTGTTTTTT. Protein product: CASSIQGLGELFF.

This clone has just one count. The rearrangement uses TRBV4-1 and TRBJ2-3; the match to TRBD2 covers 7 bases. Trimming took 2 bases from V and 7 from J; bases not matched to a gene: 9. The CDR3 covers 15 residues. The germline V gene encodes CDR1 MGHRA and CDR2 YSYEKL. Here the CDR3 DNA reads TGCGCCAGCAGCCAAACGAGGGGAGGGCATTATACGCAGTATTTT. It encodes CASSQTRGGHYTQYF.

This chain uses TRBV19 with TRBJ1-6, with D uncertain. Trimming pared 3 bases from V and 7 bases from J, leaving 10 bases between. Germline V gene data show CDR1 as LNHDA and CDR2 as SQIVND (reference sequence). The CDR3 has 14 amino acids. The CDR3 DNA reads as TGTGCCAGTAGTATGAAACAGCCCAATTCACCCCTCCACTTT. This gives the protein CASSMKQPNSPLHF.

The chain uses TRBV6-5 and TRBJ2-7; 11 bases fit TRBD2. Germline CDR1 MNHEY, CDR2 SVGAGI. The CDR3 covers 16 residues. Trimming cost V 4 bases and J 0 bases; bases outside gene matches: 5. CDR3 loop: CASSSLAGGSSYEQYV. Here the CDR3 DNA reads TGTGCCAGCAGTTCCCTAGCGGGGGGCAGCTCCTACGAGCAGTACGTC.

This chain uses TRBV3-1 (or the pseudogene TRBV3-2) with TRBJ1-1; weak D call: TRBD1 (6 bases). This CDR3 region has 15 residues. Germline V lookup: CDR1 LGHDT, CDR2 YNNKEL (reference sequence). V was trimmed by 0 bases and J by 5 bases, leaving 13 bases between them. CDR3 in amino acids: CASSQEAGGRTEAFF. CDR3 DNA: TGTGCCAGCAGCCAAGAAGCTGGGGGCAGGACTGAAGCTTTCTTT.

This clone was detected a few times. This chain joins TRBV6-6 and TRBJ1-5, with unresolved D. The V and J ends lost 0 bases and 0 bases respectively, with 9 bases between them. The germline gives CDR1 MNHNY, CDR2 SVGAGI (reference sequence). The CDR3 runs to 16 residues. CDR3 amino acids: CASSYSTQNSNQPQHF. As DNA, the CDR3 is TGTGCCAGCAGTTACTCCACACAGAATAGCAATCAGCCCCAGCATTTT.

This clone was counted between two and nine times. This sequence joins TRBV3-1 (or the pseudogene TRBV3-2) and TRBJ2-1; 13 bases map to TRBD2. Germline V gene lookup returns CDR1 LGHDT and CDR2 YNNKEL (reference sequence). V lost 4 bases to trimming and J lost 10 bases; unmatched junction nucleotides: 7. This CDR3 contains 15 residues. CDR3 loop: CASSLGLAGVGEQFF. For the CDR3, the DNA is TGTGCCAGCAGCCTCGGACTAGCGGGAGTAGGAGAGCAGTTCTTC.

This clone was seen a few times. The chain has TRBV5-6 and TRBJ2-5, with D unclear. The V gene lost 3 bases and the J gene lost 5 bases, with 11 bases spanning the gap. Germline V CDR1 and CDR2: SGHDT, YYEEEE. The CDR3 has 13 amino acids. The CDR3 DNA reads as TGTGCCAGCAGCTCCGGGTCCACGGAGACCCAGTACTTC. Protein product: CASSSGSTETQYF.

The V and J genes are TRBV6-5 and TRBJ1-5, with 9 nucleotides matching TRBD1. V trimming: 7 bases; J trimming: 3 bases; junction bases outside the gene matches: 4. The CDR3 length is 14 residues. Germline-derived CDR1 and CDR2 are MNHEY and SVGAGI. In DNA form, the CDR3 reads TGTGCCAGCAACAGGGGGCTTGACAATCAGCCCCAGCATTTT. Its translation is CASNRGLDNQPQHF.

This clone has a single count. The rearrangement links TRBV7-6 to TRBJ2-3; 7 nucleotides line up with TRBD1. Germline V gene sequence: CDR1 SGHVS, CDR2 FNYEAQ. The CDR3 is 15 amino acids. Trimming removed 1 base from V and 3 bases from J; junction bases left unmatched: 4. Written as DNA, the CDR3 is TGTGCCAGCAGCTTAGACAGGGGATGGACAGATACGCAGTATTTT. This encodes CASSLDRGWTDTQYF.

The chain uses TRBV7-8 and TRBJ2-6, with 7 bases lining up with TRBD2. J gave up 0 bases and V 2 bases, and 10 bases lay outside the gene matches. The CDR3 spans 19 residues. Per germline, CDR1 SGHVS and CDR2 FQNEAQ. The CDR3 protein is CASSLRLGLGLSGANVLTF. The CDR3 nucleotides are TGTGCCAGCAGCTTACGTCTCGGACTAGGCCTCTCTGGGGCCAACGTCCTGACTTTC.